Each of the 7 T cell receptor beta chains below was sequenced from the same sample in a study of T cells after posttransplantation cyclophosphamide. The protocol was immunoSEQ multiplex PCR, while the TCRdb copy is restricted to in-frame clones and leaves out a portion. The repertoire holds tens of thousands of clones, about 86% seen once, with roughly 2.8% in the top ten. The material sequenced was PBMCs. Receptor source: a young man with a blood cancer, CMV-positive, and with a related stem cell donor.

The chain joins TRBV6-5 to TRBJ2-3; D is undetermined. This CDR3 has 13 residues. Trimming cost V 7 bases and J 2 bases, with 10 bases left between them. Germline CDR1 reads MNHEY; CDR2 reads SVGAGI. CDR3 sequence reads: CASKNLNTDTQYF. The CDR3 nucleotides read TGTGCCAGCAAGAACTTGAACACAGATACGCAGTATTTT.

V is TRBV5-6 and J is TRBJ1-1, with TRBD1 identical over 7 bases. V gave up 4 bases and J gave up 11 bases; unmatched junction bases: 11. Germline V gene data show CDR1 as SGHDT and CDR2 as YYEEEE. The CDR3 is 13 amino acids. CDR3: CASSTPDRAMAFF. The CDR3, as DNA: TGTGCCAGCAGCACTCCTGACAGGGCGATGGCTTTCTTT.

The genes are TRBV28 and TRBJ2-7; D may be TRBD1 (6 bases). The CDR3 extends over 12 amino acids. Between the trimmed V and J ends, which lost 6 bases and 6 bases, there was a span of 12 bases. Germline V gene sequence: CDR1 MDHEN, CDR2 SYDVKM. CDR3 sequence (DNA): TGTGCCAGCAGCCGCGGACAGCCCGAGCAGTACTTC. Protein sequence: CASSRGQPEQYF.

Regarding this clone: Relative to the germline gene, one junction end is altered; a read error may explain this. The CDR3 DNA is TGTGCCAGCAGCCAAACAGGGGCTTTAACCGGGGAGCTGTTTTTT. This translates into CASSQTGALTGELFF. V and J are TRBV4-1 and TRBJ2-2; 7 bases fit TRBD1. Germline V gene lookup returns CDR1 MGHRA and CDR2 YSYEKL. The CDR3 runs 15 residues.

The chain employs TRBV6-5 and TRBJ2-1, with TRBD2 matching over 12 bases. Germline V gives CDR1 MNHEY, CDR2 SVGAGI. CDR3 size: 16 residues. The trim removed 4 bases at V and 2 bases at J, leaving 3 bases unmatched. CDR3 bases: TGTGCCAGCAGTTTCCGGACTAGCGGGACCTACAATGAGCAGTTCTTC. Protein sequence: CASSFRTSGTYNEQFF.

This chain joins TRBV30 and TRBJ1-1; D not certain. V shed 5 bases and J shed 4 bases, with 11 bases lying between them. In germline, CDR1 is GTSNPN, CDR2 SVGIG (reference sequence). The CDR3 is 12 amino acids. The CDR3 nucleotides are TGTGCCTGGGGTCACAGCGGCACTGAAGCTTTCTTT. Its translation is CAWGHSGTEAFF.

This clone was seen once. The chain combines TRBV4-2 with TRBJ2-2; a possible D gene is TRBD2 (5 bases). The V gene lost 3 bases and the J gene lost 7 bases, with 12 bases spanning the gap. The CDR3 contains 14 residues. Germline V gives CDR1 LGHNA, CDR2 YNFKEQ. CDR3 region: CASSHPLGVGELFF. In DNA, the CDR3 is TGTGCCAGCAGCCACCCACTCGGGGTCGGGGAGCTGTTTTTT.